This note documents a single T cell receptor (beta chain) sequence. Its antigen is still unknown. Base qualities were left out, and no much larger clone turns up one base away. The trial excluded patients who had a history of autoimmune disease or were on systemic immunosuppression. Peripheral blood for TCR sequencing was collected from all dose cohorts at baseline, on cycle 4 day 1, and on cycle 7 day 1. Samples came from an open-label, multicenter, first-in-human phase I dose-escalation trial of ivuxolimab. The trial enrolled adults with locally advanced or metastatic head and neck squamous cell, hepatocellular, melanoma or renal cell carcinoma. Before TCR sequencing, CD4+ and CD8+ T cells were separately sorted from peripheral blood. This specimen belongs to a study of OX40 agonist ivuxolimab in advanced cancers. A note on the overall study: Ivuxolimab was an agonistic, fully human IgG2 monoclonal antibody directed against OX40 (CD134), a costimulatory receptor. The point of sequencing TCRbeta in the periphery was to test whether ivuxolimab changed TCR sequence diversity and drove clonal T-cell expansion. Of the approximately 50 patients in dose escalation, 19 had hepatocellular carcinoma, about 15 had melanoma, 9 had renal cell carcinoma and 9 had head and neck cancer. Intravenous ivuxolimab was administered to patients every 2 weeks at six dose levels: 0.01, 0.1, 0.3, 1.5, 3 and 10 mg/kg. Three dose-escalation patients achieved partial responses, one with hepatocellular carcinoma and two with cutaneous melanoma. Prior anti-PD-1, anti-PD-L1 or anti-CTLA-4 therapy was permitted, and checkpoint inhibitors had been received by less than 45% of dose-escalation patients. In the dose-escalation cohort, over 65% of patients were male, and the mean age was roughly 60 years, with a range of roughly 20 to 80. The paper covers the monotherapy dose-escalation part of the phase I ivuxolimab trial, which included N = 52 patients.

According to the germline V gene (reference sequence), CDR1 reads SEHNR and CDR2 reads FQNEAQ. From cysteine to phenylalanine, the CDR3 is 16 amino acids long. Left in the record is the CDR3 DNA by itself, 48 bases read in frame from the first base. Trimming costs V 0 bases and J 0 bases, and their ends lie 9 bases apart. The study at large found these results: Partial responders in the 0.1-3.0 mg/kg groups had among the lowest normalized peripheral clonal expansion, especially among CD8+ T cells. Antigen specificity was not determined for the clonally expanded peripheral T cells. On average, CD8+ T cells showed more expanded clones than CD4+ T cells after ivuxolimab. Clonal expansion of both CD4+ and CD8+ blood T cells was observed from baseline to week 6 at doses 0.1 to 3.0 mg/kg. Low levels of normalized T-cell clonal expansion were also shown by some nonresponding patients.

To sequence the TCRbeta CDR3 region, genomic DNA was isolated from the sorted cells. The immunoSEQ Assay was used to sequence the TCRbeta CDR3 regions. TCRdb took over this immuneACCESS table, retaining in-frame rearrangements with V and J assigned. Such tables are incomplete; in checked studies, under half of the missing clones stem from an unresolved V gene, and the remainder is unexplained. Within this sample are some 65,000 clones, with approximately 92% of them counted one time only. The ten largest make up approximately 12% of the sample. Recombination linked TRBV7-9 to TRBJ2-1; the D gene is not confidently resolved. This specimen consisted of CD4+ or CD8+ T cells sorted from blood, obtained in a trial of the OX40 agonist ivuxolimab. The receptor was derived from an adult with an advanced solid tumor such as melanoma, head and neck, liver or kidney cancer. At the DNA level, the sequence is TGTGCCAGCAGCTTAGCAACCGCCGGCTCCTACAATGAGCAGTTCTTC. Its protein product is CASSLATAGSYNEQFF.